This T cell receptor beta chain was sequenced during a study of shared clonotypes between healthy human individuals. In replicate PCRs of sorted subsets, roughly 190 ng DNA, 29,000 or so T cell genomes, was used. Using immunoSEQ multiplex PCR, the repertoire was profiled, and TCRdb retains in-frame clones only, with some absent. Of about 640,000 clones detected, 55% to 75% appear once; the ten largest clones hold under 2%. CD4+ cells were split into CD45RA+ naive and CD45RA-negative memory subsets. In the case of this clone: Its target is not known.

General study points: Sequencing depth was predicted to influence how clonotypes are shared among donors.

Germline V gene lookup returns CDR1 SGHRS and CDR2 YFSETQ. The CDR3 runs 14 residues. Trimming cost V 4 bases and J 2 bases, with 9 bases left between them. This sequence originates from a woman in her twenties or thirties in good health. Sample: memory CD4+ T cells sorted from blood. Subset given: CD45RA-negative fraction. The chain has TRBV5-1 and TRBJ1-4, with D tentatively TRBD1 (6 bases). The CDR3 DNA follows: TGCGCCAGCAGCGGGGGGCGGACTAATGAAAAACTGTTTTTT. Translated: CASSGGRTNEKLFF.